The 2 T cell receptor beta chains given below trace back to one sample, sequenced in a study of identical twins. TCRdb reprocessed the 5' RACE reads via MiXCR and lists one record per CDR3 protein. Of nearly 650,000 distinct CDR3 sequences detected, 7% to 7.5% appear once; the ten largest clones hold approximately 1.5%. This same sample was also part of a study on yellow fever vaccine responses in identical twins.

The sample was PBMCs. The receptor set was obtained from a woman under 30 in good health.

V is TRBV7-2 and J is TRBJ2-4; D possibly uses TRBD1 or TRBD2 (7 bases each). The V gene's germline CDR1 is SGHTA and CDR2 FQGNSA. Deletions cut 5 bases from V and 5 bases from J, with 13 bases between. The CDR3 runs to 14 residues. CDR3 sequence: CASSQGGHENIQYF. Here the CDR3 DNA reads TGTGCCAGCAGCCAGGGGGGGCACGAAAACATTCAGTACTTC.

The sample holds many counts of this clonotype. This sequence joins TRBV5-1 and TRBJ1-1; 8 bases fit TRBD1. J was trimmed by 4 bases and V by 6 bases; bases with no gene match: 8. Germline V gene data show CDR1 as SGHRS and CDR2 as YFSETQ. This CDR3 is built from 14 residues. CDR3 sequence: CASKEDRGGTEAFF. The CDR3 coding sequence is TGCGCCAGCAAGGAAGACAGGGGAGGCACTGAAGCTTTCTTT.